This T cell receptor beta chain derives from a study of T cell repertoires in aging, cancer and after chemotherapy. The wider study: Repeat sampling of healthy donors over several months to years showed clear clonal overlap. The study, taken as a whole, reports: Immunological memory after chemotherapy cannot be judged from the repertoire data. Age-matched healthy donors had significantly more diverse, less clonal blood TCR repertoires than untreated cancer patients.

Peripheral blood genomic DNA, not sorted cells or RNA, was the template. The ends were cut back, 4 bases at V and 0 bases at J, with 11 bases in the middle. CDR1 is MNHNS and CDR2 is SASEGT in the germline V gene. CDR3 size: 15 residues. Multiplex touch-down PCR with TRB-A/B primers amplified rearranged V-D-J TRB sequences. MiXCR, applied by TCRdb to the multiplex PCR reads, yields one record per CDR3 protein. The sample holds about 5,500 distinct CDR3 sequences, roughly 28% seen once. A remark on this clonotype: No antigen is known for it.

The gene calls are TRBV6-1 and TRBJ2-3, with D tentatively TRBD1 or TRBD2 (6 bases each). The origin of this receptor is a human donor in good health. Sequenced: blood. CDR3 nucleotide sequence: TGTGCCAGCAGTGGAAGGGGGGTAAGCACAGATACGCAGTATTTT. Translation: CASSGRGVSTDTQYF.